The clone carrying this T cell receptor beta chain was recorded many times. This sample is drawn from a study of regulatory T cells in long-lasting Graves disease. Assembly of TCR beta libraries relied on iRepertoire HTBI primers together with Arm-PCR of CDR3 regions. TCRdb passed the multiplex PCR reads through MiXCR, listing each CDR3 protein once. There are 400,000 to 550,000 distinct CDR3 sequences in the sample; approximately 16% occur only once, and approximately 11% lies in the top ten. Germline CDR1 and CDR2: MGHRA and YSYEKL. V dropped 3 bases and J dropped 0 bases, with 8 bases sitting between them. The CDR3 length is 14 residues. Time point described: newly diagnosed GD, antithyroid drugs for less than 3 months. Researchers made the TCR library from RNA that was extracted from PBMCs. Separately, the same data were catalogued under a study of T cells in Graves' hyperthyroidism and ophthalmopathy.

The input for sequencing was peripheral blood mononuclear cells (PBMCs), taken at new diagnosis, from a patient treated with antithyroid drugs. The chain uses TRBV4-1 and TRBJ1-1; the D is unclear. This clonotype originated in a woman aged 25 to 39 with Graves disease. The CDR3 DNA is TGCGCCAGCAGCCATCGGTCGGTGAACACTGAAGCTTTCTTT. This encodes CASSHRSVNTEAFF.